This TCR beta chain derives from a study of Graves' ophthalmopathy and Graves' hyperthyroidism. This clonotype was recorded many times. Amplification from RNA transcripts yielded the TCR beta CDR3 regions. The authors performed first-round RT-PCR with HTBI primers and then a second-round multiplex PCR. TCRdb re-called the multiplex PCR reads with MiXCR, one entry per CDR3 protein. The data hold approximately 640,000 distinct CDR3 sequences, with about 41% observed a single time. CDR3 length: 11 residues. V lost 7 bases, J lost 5 bases, and 8 bases lay in between. Germline CDR1 is SGHVS and CDR2 is FQNEAQ.

V is TRBV7-8 and J is TRBJ1-1; no clear D. The clonotype comes from an adult man with Graves' ophthalmopathy. Material for sequencing was peripheral blood. The CDR3 DNA reads as TGTGCCAGCAAGCTTGGGACTGAAGCTTTCTTT. This codes for CASKLGTEAFF.